These 7 T cell receptor beta chains were sequenced from one sample in a study of T cell responses to AZD1222 COVID-19 vaccine. TCRdb keeps only in-frame clones here, not all; method: immunoSEQ multiplex PCR. Of tens of thousands of clones in the sample, around 82% were seen once. Sequencing used peripheral blood, obtained 28 days after the second AZD1222 dose. The receptors were sampled from an adult who received the AZD1222 COVID-19 vaccine.

The chain is built from TRBV7-9 and TRBJ1-5; D not certain. Germline CDR1 reads SEHNR; CDR2 reads FQNEAQ (reference sequence). The CDR3 has 13 residues. V shed 4 bases and J shed 9 bases, with 13 bases lying between them. The CDR3 nucleotides are TGTGCCAGCAGCTCGGGCCTTCGAGGGCCCCAGCATTTT. It encodes CASSSGLRGPQHF.

The table lists this clone with a count of one. This sequence joins TRBV27 and TRBJ2-2; D uncertain. V gave up 4 bases and J gave up 6 bases, with 3 bases separating them. Germline CDR1 reads MNHEY; CDR2 reads SMNVEV (reference sequence). The CDR3 is made up of 11 amino acids. This chain's CDR3 is CASSSSGELFF. In nucleotides, the CDR3 is TGTGCCAGCAGTTCTTCCGGGGAGCTGTTTTTT.

The CDR3 region has the DNA TGCGCCAGCAGCCCCCGGGGGCCAAGACGGGAAAAACTGTTTTTT. It specifies CASSPRGPRREKLFF. This chain joins TRBV4-1 and TRBJ1-4; possibly TRBD1 for D (6 bases). Trimming stripped 4 bases from V and 8 bases from J, with 17 bases between. The CDR3 is 15 residues long. Germline V gene data show CDR1 as MGHRA and CDR2 as YSYEKL.

V is TRBV7-8 and J is TRBJ2-4; no firm D call. In germline, CDR1 is SGHVS, CDR2 FQNEAQ. The CDR3 length is 19 residues. Trimming left V 5 bases short and J 2 bases short, with 25 bases between. CDR3 in DNA: TGTGCCAGCAGCGTACTCGCGTTCGGCGGAATGGATTCCAAAAACATTCAGTACTTC. Protein product: CASSVLAFGGMDSKNIQYF.

Here the CDR3 reads CASSEASGSTDTQYF. The CDR3 DNA sequence: TGTGCCAGCAGTGAGGCTAGCGGGAGCACAGATACGCAGTATTTT. The chain couples TRBV6-4 to TRBJ2-3; 8 bases are a match to TRBD2. In germline, CDR1 is MRHNA, CDR2 SNTAGT. Trimming took 3 bases from V and 0 from J; bases not matched to a gene: 2. This CDR3 contains 15 residues.

This chain joins TRBV18 and TRBJ2-1; a weak D match, TRBD2 (6 bases). Germline lookup yields CDR1 KGHSH and CDR2 LQKENI. With 6 bases removed from V and 6 bases from J, the gap between germline ends came to 24 bases. This CDR3 has 17 residues. The CDR3 is CASSYSKRASSLNEQFF. The CDR3 DNA reads TGTGCCAGCTCCTATTCTAAGCGGGCATCCTCCCTCAATGAGCAGTTCTTC.

The chain joins TRBV12-5 to TRBJ2-3; TRBD2 matches 7 bases. Germline V gene lookup returns CDR1 LGHNT and CDR2 FRNRAP. Trimming removed 6 bases from V and 4 bases from J; junction bases left unmatched: 7. This CDR3 comprises 14 residues. The CDR3 region has the DNA TGTGCTAGTGGCTCCCCGGGGAGGGCAGATACGCAGTATTTT. Its protein product is CASGSPGRADTQYF. Full variable domain (remainder filled in from reference TRBV12-5 and TRBJ2-3): DARVTQTPRHKVTEMGQEVTMRCQPILGHNTVFWYRQTMMQGLELLAYFRNRAPLDDSGMPKDRFSAEMPDATLATLKIQPSEPRDSAVYFCASGSPGRADTQYFGPGTRLTVL.